The next 6 T cell receptor beta chains were all read from a single sample in a study of CD8 T cell repertoires and HIV-1 epitope variants. These TCRs are of unknown antigen specificity. Clones were sequenced by immunoSEQ multiplex PCR, and TCRdb holds only the in-frame ones, with some missing. The sample has about 5,600 clones, around 62% seen once. The sample was cultured CD8+ T cells derived from PBMCs. The receptor source for this set is a male donor with HIV.

V and J are TRBV7-2 and TRBJ2-3; D might be TRBD2 (6 bases). This CDR3 contains 15 residues. V was trimmed by 6 bases and J by 2 bases, leaving 15 bases between them. Germline CDR1 reads SGHTA; CDR2 reads FQGNSA. The CDR3 DNA sequence: TGTGCCAGCAGTTCCGAACTAGCCCCCACAGATACGCAGTATTTT. Amino acids: CASSSELAPTDTQYF.

This rearrangement joins TRBV7-3 to TRBJ2-5; D ambiguous. Trimming stripped 5 bases from V and 5 bases from J, with 18 bases between. Germline V gene lookup returns CDR1 SGHTA and CDR2 FQGTGA. The CDR3 totals 15 residues. Here the CDR3 DNA reads TGTGCCAGCAGCCCTCTAGGTGGGGTAGGGGAGACCCAGTACTTC. This gives the protein CASSPLGGVGETQYF. Variable domain in full (rest from reference TRBV7-3 and TRBJ2-5): GAGVSQTPSNKVTEKGKYVELRCDPISGHTALYWYRQSLGQGPEFLIYFQGTGAADDSGLPNDRFFAVRPEGSVSTLKIQRTERGDSAVYLCASSPLGGVGETQYFGPGTRLLVL.

The chain carries TRBV29-1 and TRBJ2-7; D is perhaps TRBD1 (7 bases). Germline V gene data show CDR1 as SQVTM and CDR2 as ANQGSEA. V was trimmed by 4 bases and J by 3 bases, leaving 19 bases between them. The CDR3 totals 15 residues. CDR3 sequence: CSVAGLSGGGYEQYF. The CDR3 region has the DNA TGCAGCGTTGCTGGTTTGTCAGGGGGAGGCTACGAGCAGTACTTC.

The chain uses TRBV6-5 and TRBJ2-2, with D maybe TRBD2 (6 bases). The CDR3 consists of 15 residues. Germline assignment: CDR1 MNHEY and CDR2 SVGAGI. The ends were cut back, 6 bases at V and 9 bases at J, with 20 bases in the middle. The CDR3 nucleotides are TGTGCCAGCAGGATCGGGACTCCTTGGAGCCGGGAGCTGTTTTTT. Translated, it gives CASRIGTPWSRELFF.

This chain joins TRBV5-4 and TRBJ2-6; D unresolved. The V end was cut by 6 bases, the J end by 5 bases, with 21 bases between. The CDR3 is 17 residues long. The germline V gene has CDR1 SGHNT and CDR2 YYREEE (reference sequence). The CDR3 protein is CASINHVRQSRANVLTF. CDR3 nucleotide sequence: TGTGCCAGCATTAATCACGTCAGACAAAGTCGGGCCAACGTCCTGACTTTC.

The chain couples TRBV7-3 to TRBJ1-1, with unresolved D. The CDR3 extends over 12 amino acids. The V gene lost 5 bases and the J gene lost 6 bases, with 10 bases spanning the gap. Germline CDR1 SGHTA, CDR2 FQGTGA. The CDR3 protein is CASSLAGSEAFF. The CDR3 nucleotides are TGTGCCAGCAGCCTGGCGGGGTCTGAAGCTTTCTTT. Full variable domain (outside the CDR3, taken from reference TRBV7-3 and TRBJ1-1): GAGVSQTPSNKVTEKGKYVELRCDPISGHTALYWYRQSLGQGPEFLIYFQGTGAADDSGLPNDRFFAVRPEGSVSTLKIQRTERGDSAVYLCASSLAGSEAFFGQGTRLTVV.